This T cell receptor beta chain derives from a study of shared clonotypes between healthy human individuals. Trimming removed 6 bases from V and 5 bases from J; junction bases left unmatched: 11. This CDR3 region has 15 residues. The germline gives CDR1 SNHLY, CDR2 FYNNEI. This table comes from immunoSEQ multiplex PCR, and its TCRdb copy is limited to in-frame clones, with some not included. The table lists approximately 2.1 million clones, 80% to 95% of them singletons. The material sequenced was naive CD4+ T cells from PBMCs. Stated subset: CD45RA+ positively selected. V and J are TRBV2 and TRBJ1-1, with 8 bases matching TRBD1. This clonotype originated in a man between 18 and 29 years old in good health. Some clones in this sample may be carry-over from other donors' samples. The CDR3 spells CASRVDQGASTEAFF. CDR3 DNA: TGTGCCAGCAGGGTGGACCAGGGGGCGAGTACTGAAGCTTTCTTT.